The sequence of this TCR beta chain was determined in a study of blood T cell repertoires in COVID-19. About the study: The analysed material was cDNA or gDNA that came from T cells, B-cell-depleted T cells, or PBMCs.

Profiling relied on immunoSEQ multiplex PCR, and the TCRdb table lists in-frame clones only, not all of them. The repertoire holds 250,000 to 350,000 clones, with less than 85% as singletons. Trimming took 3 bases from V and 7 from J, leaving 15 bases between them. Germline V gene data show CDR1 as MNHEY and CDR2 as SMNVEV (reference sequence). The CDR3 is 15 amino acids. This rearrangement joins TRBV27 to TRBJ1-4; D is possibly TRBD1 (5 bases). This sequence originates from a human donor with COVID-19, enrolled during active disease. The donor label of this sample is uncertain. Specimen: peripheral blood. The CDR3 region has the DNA TGTGCCAGCAGTTTGAGAGCAGGGTCACTTGAAAAACTGTTTTTT. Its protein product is CASSLRAGSLEKLFF.